Shown below are 25 T cell receptor beta chains from a single sample sequenced in a study of response to subunit inactivated influenza vaccine. TCRdb re-called the RT-PCR reads through MiXCR, storing one row per CDR3 protein. The table includes under 950,000 distinct CDR3 sequences, 21% detected once. Material: PBMCs from blood, obtained approximately 5 days after vaccination. Receptors originate from a man aged 45-65 years who received an inactivated influenza vaccine.

This clonotype was found many times. The chain couples TRBV12-3 or TRBV12-4 to TRBJ2-1; unclear D gene. V gave up 5 bases and J gave up 6 bases, with 8 bases separating them. There are 12 residues in the CDR3. The CDR3 DNA reads as TGTGCCAGCAGTGAGTCAGGCAATGAGCAGTTCTTC. Amino acids: CASSESGNEQFF.

This clonotype has at least ten counts. The J gene is TRBJ1-1, the V gene TRBV9; the match to TRBD1 covers 9 bases. Germline values: CDR1 SGDLS, CDR2 YYNGEE. V shed 3 bases and J 7 bases; nucleotides not matched to a gene: 7. This CDR3 spans 14 amino acids. The CDR3 sequence is CASSGTGGAGEAFF. Written as DNA, the CDR3 is TGTGCCAGCAGCGGAACAGGGGGCGCGGGTGAAGCTTTCTTT.

The chain combines TRBV27 with TRBJ2-7, with 7 bases aligning to TRBD1. The V segment lost 2 bases and the J segment 9 bases; nucleotides outside the gene matches: 7. This CDR3 is built from 13 residues. From germline, CDR1 is MNHEY and CDR2 SMNVEV (reference sequence). The CDR3 DNA reads TGTGCCAGCAGTTTAACAGGGGCTCGTGTGCAGTACTTC. Protein product: CASSLTGARVQYF.

The chain employs TRBV18 and TRBJ2-1; D unresolved. CDR1 and CDR2 from the germline V gene are KGHSH and LQKENI. V was clipped by 0 bases and J by 5 bases, with 11 bases between them. This CDR3 is built from 15 residues. Here the CDR3 DNA reads TGTGCCAGCTCACCACCGTTTTATCTTGACAATGAGCAGTTCTTC. This sequence encodes CASSPPFYLDNEQFF.

V is TRBV24-1 and J is TRBJ1-1; D is undetermined. The CDR3 length is 14 residues. V lost 4 bases to trimming and J lost 1 base, with 9 bases between them. CDR1 is KGHDR, CDR2 SFDVKD, per germline. The CDR3 protein is CATSEKNQNTEAFF. The CDR3 region has the DNA TGTGCCACCAGTGAGAAAAACCAGAACACTGAAGCTTTCTTT.

The chain employs TRBV29-1 and TRBJ2-1; TRBD2 matches 12 bases. This CDR3 comprises 19 residues. Looked up from germline, CDR1 is SQVTM and CDR2 is ANQGSEA. Losses at the gene ends were 6 bases for V and 0 bases for J; bases not matched to a gene: 15. The CDR3 nucleotides are TGCAGCGTCACCTTACTAGCGGGGGGTACCCTAAGCTCCTACAATGAGCAGTTCTTC. Protein product: CSVTLLAGGTLSSYNEQFF.

The rearrangement links TRBV6-2 or TRBV6-3 to TRBJ2-1, with TRBD1 matching over 7 bases. The germline V gene has CDR1 MNHEY and CDR2 SVGEGT. The CDR3 runs 20 residues. Unmatched junction bases numbered 23, after V lost 6 bases and J lost 3 bases. The CDR3 DNA follows: TGTGCCAGCAGAAAAACCTTTCAAAACAGGGGTGGAGGATACTACAATGAGCAGTTCTTC. Residues: CASRKTFQNRGGGYYNEQFF.

The rearrangement links TRBV20-1 to TRBJ2-5; D not certain. The CDR3 is made up of 14 amino acids. Trimming cost V 5 bases and J 0 bases, with 13 bases left between them. Looked up from germline, CDR1 is DFQATT and CDR2 is SNEGSKA (reference sequence). The CDR3 DNA sequence: TGCAGTGCTTCGAGCTTGAGAAACCAAGAGACCCAGTACTTC. This sequence encodes CSASSLRNQETQYF.

This chain links TRBV7-2 with TRBJ2-7; 9 nucleotides line up with TRBD1. Germline CDR1 SGHTA, CDR2 FQGNSA. This CDR3 has 15 residues. After removal of 7 bases from V and 4 bases from J, the junction contained 11 bases not matched to a gene. Here the CDR3 reads CASKRRGQGLYEQYF. In DNA, the CDR3 is TGTGCCAGCAAAAGGAGGGGACAGGGATTATACGAGCAGTACTTC.

The gene calls are TRBV4-3 and TRBJ2-7, with 10 positions matching TRBD2. The trim removed 0 bases at V and 2 bases at J, leaving 13 bases unmatched. This CDR3 contains 19 residues. Germline V gene lookup returns CDR1 LGHNA and CDR2 YSLEER. The CDR3 spells CASSQDRASGGRLTYEQYF. The CDR3 DNA is TGCGCCAGCAGCCAAGATCGCGCTAGCGGGGGACGGCTTACCTACGAGCAGTACTTC.

V and J are TRBV20-1 and TRBJ2-7; TRBD2 matches at 7 bases. The CDR3 contains 15 residues. The junction had 9 bases not matched to a gene; V was cut back by 0 bases and J by 4 bases. Germline V lookup: CDR1 DFQATT, CDR2 SNEGSKA (reference sequence). The chain's CDR3 is CSARDLGGSWYEQYF. CDR3 coding DNA: TGCAGTGCTAGAGATCTTGGCGGGAGCTGGTACGAGCAGTACTTC.

This clonotype was observed a handful of times. The CDR3 region has the DNA TGCGCCAGCAGCTTGGGACTAGCGGGAGGAATAGAGACCCAGTACTTC. Amino acid sequence: CASSLGLAGGIETQYF. This chain uses TRBV5-1 with TRBJ2-5, with 13 bases that match TRBD2. Germline V gene data show CDR1 as SGHRS and CDR2 as YFSETQ. This CDR3 is built from 16 residues. V trimming: 0 bases; J trimming: 4 bases; junction bases outside the gene matches: 3.

This clonotype was seen only a few times. The CDR3 DNA reads TGCGCCAGCAGCTCTAACCCGGGACAGGGGAGGTCTGGGGCCAACGTCCTGACTTTC. This sequence encodes CASSSNPGQGRSGANVLTF. The chain joins TRBV5-1 to TRBJ2-6, with 10 bases fitting TRBD1. Germline V CDR1 and CDR2: SGHRS, YFSETQ. The CDR3 runs to 19 residues. V trimming: 3 bases; J trimming: 1 base; junction bases outside the gene matches: 10. The variable domain in full, with the rest retrieved from reference TRBV5-1 and TRBJ2-6, is KAGVTQTPRYLIKTRGQQVTLSCSPISGHRSVSWYQQTPGQGLQFLFEYFSETQRNKGNFPGRFSGRQFSNSRSEMNVSTLELGDSALYLCASSSNPGQGRSGANVLTFGAGSRLTVL.

This clonotype was seen more than once but under ten times. This chain joins TRBV7-2 and TRBJ1-2, with no clear D. Trimming shortened V by 2 bases and J by 0 bases, and 16 bases separated the two germline ends. The CDR3 is 17 residues long. From germline, CDR1 is SGHTA and CDR2 FQGNSA. The CDR3 nucleotides read TGTGCCAGCAGCTTATCCTACGGACTTAAGGCTAACTATGGCTACACCTTC. Amino acids: CASSLSYGLKANYGYTF.

The V and J genes are TRBV27 and TRBJ2-1; perhaps TRBD1 as D (6 bases). The germline V gene has CDR1 MNHEY and CDR2 SMNVEV (reference sequence). The germline V and J ends were trimmed by 2 bases and 8 bases, with 10 bases remaining between them. The CDR3 has 13 residues. Here the CDR3 reads CASSLGSGDEQFF. CDR3 coding DNA: TGTGCCAGCAGTTTAGGGTCAGGGGATGAGCAGTTCTTC.

This clonotype was seen a few times. V and J are TRBV5-1 and TRBJ2-2; 11 bases match TRBD2. Germline V lookup: CDR1 SGHRS, CDR2 YFSETQ. The CDR3 has 18 residues. V shed 0 bases, J shed 0 bases, and the junction held 4 bases outside the gene matches. This CDR3 is CASSLAGLAGANTGELFF. CDR3 DNA sequence: TGCGCCAGCAGCTTGGCTGGACTAGCGGGTGCGAACACCGGGGAGCTGTTTTTT.

This clonotype was observed a few times. This chain connects TRBV6-2 or TRBV6-3 to TRBJ2-7; 8 bases are shared with TRBD1. Germline values: CDR1 MNHEY, CDR2 SVGEGT. With 3 bases clipped from V and 2 bases from J, the junction kept 9 bases outside the gene matches. The CDR3 spans 16 residues. The DNA for the CDR3 is TGTGCCAGCAGTTATCCCGGGACAGGCCTCCCCTACGAGCAGTACTTC. This gives the protein CASSYPGTGLPYEQYF.

This clonotype has just a few counts. The V gene is TRBV20-1, the J gene TRBJ2-5; TRBD2 agrees at 9 bases. CDR3 length: 13 residues. Germline V gives CDR1 DFQATT, CDR2 SNEGSKA (reference sequence). The V gene end was trimmed by 4 bases and the J gene end by 6 bases; junction bases not matched to a gene: 6. The CDR3 sequence: CSATLAGLKTQYF. DNA for the CDR3: TGCAGTGCTACCCTAGCGGGGCTAAAGACCCAGTACTTC.

This clonotype was counted between two and nine times. The CDR3 here is CASSPSVGGYQYF. The CDR3 region has the DNA TGTGCCAGCAGCCCCTCCGTGGGGGGCTACCAGTACTTC. The chain uses TRBV12-3 or TRBV12-4 and TRBJ2-5, with D perhaps being TRBD1 or TRBD2 (6 bases each). The V end was cut by 6 bases, the J end by 10 bases, with 18 bases between. The CDR3 extends over 13 amino acids.

The chain recombines TRBV7-2 with TRBJ2-3; 11 bases match TRBD2. The germline V gene encodes CDR1 SGHTA and CDR2 FQGNSA. The CDR3 runs 15 residues. Trimming cost V 2 bases and J 4 bases; bases outside gene matches: 2. CDR3 sequence: CASSLMGLAADTQYF. CDR3 DNA sequence: TGTGCCAGCAGCTTAATGGGACTAGCGGCAGATACGCAGTATTTT.

This clonotype was found a few times. V gene TRBV4-2 combines with J gene TRBJ2-5; TRBD1 matches 8 bases. The CDR3 consists of 15 residues. CDR1 and CDR2 from the germline V gene are LGHNA and YNFKEQ. After removal of 1 base from V and 4 bases from J, the junction contained 5 bases not matched to a gene. This CDR3 reads CASSQVRGRIETQYF. As DNA, the CDR3 is TGTGCCAGCAGCCAAGTCAGGGGGCGCATAGAGACCCAGTACTTC.

The chain links TRBV12-3 or TRBV12-4 to TRBJ1-3, with a weak D call TRBD1 (5 bases). Trimming shortened V by 5 bases and J by 0 bases, and 14 bases separated the two germline ends. This CDR3 is built from 16 residues. CDR3: CASSPAGFLSGNTIYF. As DNA, the CDR3 is TGTGCCAGCAGTCCGGCAGGGTTCCTCTCTGGAAACACCATATATTTT.

In its sample, this clonotype was seen a few times. J is TRBJ2-7 and V is TRBV29-1; perhaps D is TRBD1 or TRBD2 (6 bases each). This CDR3 comprises 11 residues. Germline CDR1 reads SQVTM; CDR2 reads ANQGSEA. Between the trimmed V and J ends, which lost 6 bases and 4 bases, there was a span of 10 bases. The CDR3 DNA reads TGCAGCGTCCGGAGGGGGTACGAGCAGTACTTC. It encodes CSVRRGYEQYF.

The CDR3 loop reads CASGESGTSYEQYF. Here the CDR3 DNA reads TGTGCCAGCGGAGAGAGCGGAACCTCCTACGAGCAGTACTTC. The chain carries TRBV28 and TRBJ2-7, with TRBD2 as a possible D gene (5 bases). Germline V gene data show CDR1 as MDHEN and CDR2 as SYDVKM. The CDR3 has 14 amino acids. V was pared by 8 bases and J by 0 bases, with 14 bases between.

The chain employs TRBV29-1 and TRBJ2-7; 9 nucleotides align to TRBD2. Per the germline V gene, CDR1 is SQVTM and CDR2 is ANQGSEA. V was clipped by 3 bases and J by 0 bases; unmatched bases: 6. This CDR3 comprises 15 residues. In nucleotides, the CDR3 is TGCAGCGTTGAGCTGTCGCGGGGGGGCTCCTACGAGCAGTACTTC. Translation: CSVELSRGGSYEQYF.